Below, 5 T cell receptor beta chains from the same sample are listed, as sequenced in a study of technical replicates of blood from a handful of donors (dated 2017 in TCRdb). Library method: the immunoSEQ multiplex PCR assay. TCRdb retrieved this table from immuneACCESS and kept in-frame rearrangements only. Not all clones are present; in checked studies, unresolved V genes account for under half, and no reason is known for the remainder. The sample yields more than 65,000 clones; roughly 94% were counted once. The ten largest clones add up to approximately 0.25% of the sample. The sample comprised T cells isolated from PBMCs. The source of these receptors is a human donor in good health.

In its sample, this clone was seen once. The CDR3 loop is CASSLVSLKGDTQYF. CDR3 nucleotides: TGTGCCAGCAGCTTGGTGTCCCTTAAGGGGGATACGCAGTATTTT. The chain has TRBV7-9 and TRBJ2-3, with D possibly TRBD1 on 5 matching bases. The ends were cut back, 3 bases at V and 6 bases at J, with 16 bases in the middle. CDR1 is SEHNR and CDR2 is FQNEAQ in the germline V gene (reference sequence). The CDR3 consists of 15 residues.

The chain carries TRBV27 and TRBJ1-5, with no clear D. The CDR3 totals 9 residues. Germline lookup yields CDR1 MNHEY and CDR2 SMNVEV (reference sequence). CDR3: CPRGWPQHF. Here the CDR3 DNA reads TGTCCCCGCGGATGGCCCCAGCATTTT.

The chain combines TRBV27 with TRBJ2-7; TRBD2 aligns across 13 bases. Trimming took 5 bases from V and 2 from J; bases not matched to a gene: 9. Germline loops: CDR1 MNHEY, CDR2 SMNVEV (reference sequence). The CDR3 contains 17 residues. The chain's CDR3 is CASSQPGLAGKTYEQYF. The CDR3 bases are TGTGCCAGCAGTCAACCGGGACTAGCGGGAAAAACCTACGAGCAGTACTTC.

The chain recombines TRBV28 with TRBJ2-3; D is unclear. CDR3 size: 14 residues. The germline V and J ends were trimmed by 6 bases and 1 base, with 11 bases remaining between them. The germline V gene encodes CDR1 MDHEN and CDR2 SYDVKM. The CDR3 bases are TGTGCCAGCAGGGCCCTGATCGGCACAGATACGCAGTATTTT. Encoded protein: CASRALIGTDTQYF.

The rearrangement links TRBV11-1 to TRBJ2-1, with 8 bases aligning to TRBD1. This CDR3 contains 15 residues. Germline-derived CDR1 and CDR2 are SGHAT and FQDESV (reference sequence). Unmatched junction bases numbered 14, after V lost 10 bases and J lost 6 bases. CDR3 region: CATLGQGARGNEQFF. Written as DNA, the CDR3 is TGTGCCACCCTAGGCCAGGGGGCGCGGGGCAATGAGCAGTTCTTC.